A single sample is the source of the 16 T cell receptor beta chains below, sequenced in a study of T cells in Graves' hyperthyroidism and ophthalmopathy. The investigators amplified TCR beta CDR3 regions from RNA transcripts. Primed by the HTBI set, a first-round RT-PCR was run on the TCR CDR3. MiXCR was run by TCRdb on the multiplex PCR reads, yielding one entry per CDR3 protein. The repertoire has hundreds of thousands of distinct CDR3 sequences, about 18% of them found once; the top ten carry 3.5% to 4%. The specimen sequenced was blood. Source of these receptors: a woman younger than 30 with Graves' hyperthyroidism.

Notes on this clonotype: Being one base from a much bigger clone, this may be a read error. The chain uses TRBV7-8 and TRBJ2-7, with D perhaps matching TRBD1 or TRBD2 (5 bases each). Germline CDR1 SGHVS, CDR2 FQNEAQ. The CDR3 has 13 residues. V was clipped by 1 base and J by 11 bases, with 15 bases between them. CDR3 DNA: TGTGCCAGCAGCTTAGGGGCTAAGGGGAGCGAGTACTTC. It translates to CASSLGAKGSEYF.

At least ten counts were recorded for this clonotype. The chain carries TRBV6-5 and TRBJ2-5, with TRBD2 matching 7 bases. J gave up 1 base and V 4 bases, and 6 bases lay outside the gene matches. CDR3 length: 15 amino acids. CDR1 and CDR2 from the germline V gene are MNHEY and SVGAGI. This chain's CDR3 is CASSFGRLAQETQYF. For the CDR3, the DNA is TGTGCCAGCAGTTTCGGGAGACTAGCCCAAGAGACCCAGTACTTC.

This clonotype was seen repeatedly, ten times or more. J is TRBJ1-1 and V is TRBV4-1; D not certain. The germline CDR1 and CDR2 sequences are MGHRA and YSYEKL. The CDR3 totals 13 residues. Trimming took 3 bases from V and 3 from J, leaving 8 bases between them. The CDR3 nucleotides read TGCGCCAGCAGCCACGTAGTGGACACTGAAGCTTTCTTT. It is translated as CASSHVVDTEAFF.

V usage is TRBV12-3 or TRBV12-4 and J usage is TRBJ2-7; TRBD1 matches 10 bases. V shed 3 bases and J 5 bases; nucleotides not matched to a gene: 7. CDR3 length equals 15 residues. CDR3 sequence reads: CASSFGTGDRDEQYF. The CDR3 nucleotides read TGTGCCAGCAGTTTTGGGACAGGGGATCGGGACGAGCAGTACTTC.

Points on this clonotype: Just one base apart from a much larger clone, this may be a read error. V and J are TRBV4-1 and TRBJ2-7; TRBD1 aligns across 11 bases. The J segment lost 5 bases and the V segment lost 8 bases, leaving 5 bases of the junction unmatched. CDR1 and CDR2 (germline): MGHRA, YSYEKL. This CDR3 is built from 13 residues. DNA for the CDR3: TGCGCCAGCGGTCGGGACAGGGGGGACGAGCAGTACTTC. Protein sequence: CASGRDRGDEQYF.

This clonotype was seen at least ten times. In nucleotides, the CDR3 is TGTGCCACCAGTGATTCGGGACAGGGGAATCAGCCCCAGCATTTT. This gives the protein CATSDSGQGNQPQHF. This chain connects TRBV24-1 to TRBJ1-5; 10 bases fit TRBD1. CDR3 length: 15 residues. From germline, CDR1 is KGHDR and CDR2 SFDVKD. The trim removed 2 bases at V and 4 bases at J, leaving 1 base unmatched.

This clonotype was counted ten times or more. This chain links TRBV13 with TRBJ2-5; D tentatively fits TRBD1 or TRBD2 (5 bases each). CDR3 length: 15 amino acids. CDR1 and CDR2 (germline): PRHDT, FYEKMQ (reference sequence). Trimming cost V 3 bases and J 0 bases, with 11 bases left between them. CDR3 DNA sequence: TGTGCCAGCAGCTTGTCTAGAGGGGACCAAGAGACCCAGTACTTC. Encoded protein: CASSLSRGDQETQYF.

This clonotype has a handful of counts. The chain joins TRBV6-5 to TRBJ2-7; unclear D gene. The CDR3 length is 14 residues. Looked up from germline, CDR1 is MNHEY and CDR2 is SVGAGI. Trimming took 5 bases from V and 6 from J, leaving 17 bases between them. CDR3 coding DNA: TGTGCCAGCAGTAATTCGGGCAGCACCGGCGAGCAGTACTTC. Encoded protein: CASSNSGSTGEQYF.

The sample holds many counts of this clonotype. The V and J genes are TRBV4-1 and TRBJ2-5; TRBD1 might be the D (5 bases). The CDR3 is 17 residues long. V gave up 0 bases and J gave up 2 bases, with 16 bases separating them. CDR1 and CDR2 from the germline V gene are MGHRA and YSYEKL. CDR3 in amino acids: CASSQDKSRVGQETQYF. The CDR3 DNA reads TGCGCCAGCAGCCAAGATAAGAGCAGGGTGGGGCAAGAGACCCAGTACTTC.

Many counts were recorded for this clonotype. This chain connects TRBV12-3 or TRBV12-4 to TRBJ1-2; D remains unclear. CDR3 size: 15 residues. V was cut by 2 bases and J by 0 bases, with 10 bases left in between. The CDR3 DNA follows: TGTGCCAGCAGTTTAAGGCGCAGCGCTAACTATGGCTACACCTTC. Its translation is CASSLRRSANYGYTF.

This clonotype was observed many times. The chain employs TRBV7-3 and TRBJ2-2; unclear D gene. With 5 bases removed from V and 7 bases from J, the gap between germline ends came to 8 bases. Germline V gives CDR1 SGHTA, CDR2 FQGTGA. The CDR3 loop spans 12 amino acids. CDR3 in amino acids: CASSDLNGELFF. DNA of the CDR3: TGTGCCAGCAGCGATCTAAACGGGGAGCTGTTTTTT.

V is TRBV7-3 and J is TRBJ1-6; 8 bases are shared with TRBD1. From germline, CDR1 is SGHTA and CDR2 FQGTGA. The CDR3 covers 15 residues. J lost 7 bases, V lost 5 bases, and 7 bases had no gene match. The CDR3, as DNA: TGTGCCAGCAGCCGAGGGACAGGCAAAAATTCACCCCTCCACTTT. It yields the protein CASSRGTGKNSPLHF.

This clonotype was found many times. The V and J genes are TRBV2 and TRBJ1-2, with D uncertain. Trimming took 3 bases from V and 2 from J, leaving 10 bases between them. CDR3 length: 14 residues. Germline assignment: CDR1 SNHLY and CDR2 FYNNEI. DNA for the CDR3: TGTGCCAGCAGTGATCGCACACCGAACTATGGCTACACCTTC. It specifies CASSDRTPNYGYTF. The whole variable domain, remainder taken from reference TRBV2 and TRBJ1-2, is EPEVTQTPSHQVTQMGQEVILRCVPISNHLYFYWYRQILGQKVEFLVSFYNNEISEKSEIFDDQFSVERPDGSNFTLKIRSTKLEDSAMYFCASSDRTPNYGYTFGSGTRLTVV.

The chain uses TRBV6-1 and TRBJ2-2, with a weak D call TRBD1 (5 bases). This CDR3 is 15 amino acids long. Germline assignment: CDR1 MNHNS and CDR2 SASEGT. V was shortened by 6 bases and J by 0 bases, with 11 bases between the two germline ends. Here the CDR3 reads CASRRRTTNTGELFF. CDR3 nucleotide sequence: TGTGCCAGCAGACGCCGGACAACGAACACCGGGGAGCTGTTTTTT.

This clonotype was detected ten times or more. V and J are TRBV2 and TRBJ2-3; 7 bases are a match to TRBD1. There are 14 residues in the CDR3. Germline-derived CDR1 and CDR2 are SNHLY and FYNNEI. V dropped 4 bases and J dropped 5; count of bases not matched to a gene: 6. This CDR3 is CASSADRVGDTQYF. In DNA, the CDR3 is TGTGCCAGCAGTGCTGACAGGGTCGGAGATACGCAGTATTTT.

This clonotype was seen repeatedly, ten times or more. The V gene is TRBV6-5, the J gene TRBJ1-1; perhaps TRBD1 as D (5 bases). Trimming removed 4 bases from V and 3 bases from J, with 12 bases in between. The CDR3 runs 14 residues. CDR1 is MNHEY, CDR2 SVGAGI, per germline. The CDR3 spells CASSSQGPHTEAFF. CDR3 bases: TGTGCCAGCAGTTCGCAGGGCCCTCACACTGAAGCTTTCTTT.